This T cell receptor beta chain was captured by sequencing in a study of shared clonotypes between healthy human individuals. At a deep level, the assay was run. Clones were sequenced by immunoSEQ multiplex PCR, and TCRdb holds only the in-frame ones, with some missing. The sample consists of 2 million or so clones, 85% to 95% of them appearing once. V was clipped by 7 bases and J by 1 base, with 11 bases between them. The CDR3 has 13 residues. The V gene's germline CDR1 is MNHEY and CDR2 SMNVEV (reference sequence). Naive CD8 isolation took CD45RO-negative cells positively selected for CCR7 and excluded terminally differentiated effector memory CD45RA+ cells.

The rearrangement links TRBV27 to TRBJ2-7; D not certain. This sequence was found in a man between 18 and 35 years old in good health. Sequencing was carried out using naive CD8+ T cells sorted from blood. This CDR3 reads CASMSPDSYEQYF. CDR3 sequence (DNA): TGTGCCAGCATGAGTCCAGATTCCTACGAGCAGTACTTC.